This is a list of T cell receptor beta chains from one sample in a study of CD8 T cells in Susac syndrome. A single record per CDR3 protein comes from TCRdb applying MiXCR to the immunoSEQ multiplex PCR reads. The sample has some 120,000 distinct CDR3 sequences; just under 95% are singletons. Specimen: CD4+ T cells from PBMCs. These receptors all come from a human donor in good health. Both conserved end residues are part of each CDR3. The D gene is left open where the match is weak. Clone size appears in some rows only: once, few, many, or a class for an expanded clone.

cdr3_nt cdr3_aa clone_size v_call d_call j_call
TGTGCCAGCAGCCCTGGACTCCAGCCCCAGCATTTT CASSPGLQPQHF . TRBV12-3/TRBV12-4 . TRBJ1-5
TGTGCCAGCTCACCATCATCGGGGGTAAACTATGGCTACACCTTC CASSPSSGVNYGYTF . TRBV18 . TRBJ1-2
TGTGCCAGCAGCTCCAACCAGGGGGCGAAAGGCTACACCTTC CASSSNQGAKGYTF . TRBV7-2 TRBD1 TRBJ1-2
TGTGCCAGCAGCCAGGACGGGGGGGAGGGTTGCGAGACCCAGTACTTC CASSQDGGEGCETQYF . TRBV7-7 TRBD2 TRBJ2-5
TGTGCCAGCAGCCAAGATCCTTTGGGAGCCATAGGGTTCTTC CASSQDPLGAIGFF . TRBV4-2 . TRBJ2-1
TGTGCCAGCAGTCCGTCACAGGGGGTGTGGCAAGAGACCCAGTACTTC CASSPSQGVWQETQYF . TRBV12-3/TRBV12-4 TRBD1 TRBJ2-5
TGTGCCAGCTCACCTAGATATCAGGAAAACTATGGCTACACCTTC CASSPRYQENYGYTF . TRBV18 . TRBJ1-2
TGTGCCAGCAGTTTGTTTGAGACCCAGTACTTC CASSLFETQYF few TRBV12-3/TRBV12-4 . TRBJ2-5
TGCAGTGCTAGAGATAGAGGTCTAAACTATGGCTACACCTTC CSARDRGLNYGYTF . TRBV20-1 . TRBJ1-2
TGCGCCAGCAGCCAAGATAGTTACTCTGGAAACACCATATATTTT CASSQDSYSGNTIYF . TRBV4-1 . TRBJ1-3
TGTGCCAGCTCACCACAGCGGAATGAGCAGTTCTTC CASSPQRNEQFF . TRBV18 . TRBJ2-1
TGTGCCAGCACCATTGGCGTCGGAGGGACAGGAGGGATAGAGACCCAGTACTTC CASTIGVGGTGGIETQYF . TRBV12-3/TRBV12-4 TRBD1 TRBJ2-5
TGTGCCAGCAGCGGTCTCCCGGGACACTCCTACAATGAGCAGTTCTTC CASSGLPGHSYNEQFF . TRBV9 . TRBJ2-1
TGTGCCAGCAGCTTAGTACCCCCAGGGGCGGGCGGGGCCAACGTCCTGACTTTC CASSLVPPGAGGANVLTF . TRBV7-2 . TRBJ2-6
TGTGCCAGCAGCCCCTGGGCGGGGAACACCGGGGAGCTGTTTTTT CASSPWAGNTGELFF . TRBV3-1 . TRBJ2-2
TGTGCCAGCAGCGGAGGTACAGGGTTTTCAACAGATACGCAGTATTTT CASSGGTGFSTDTQYF once TRBV9 . TRBJ2-3
TGCAGTGCTACTCAGGGAGATCGAAACATTCAGTACTTC CSATQGDRNIQYF once TRBV20-1 . TRBJ2-4
TGCGCCAGCAGCTTGCACAGGGTGAACACTGAAGCTTTCTTT CASSLHRVNTEAFF . TRBV5-1 . TRBJ1-1
TGTGCCAGCAGTGCTGACACCGGCTATGGCTACACCTTC CASSADTGYGYTF . TRBV27 . TRBJ1-2
TGTGCCAGCAGTACTCGGACAGGGGGCAATGAGCAGTTCTTC CASSTRTGGNEQFF . TRBV6-6 TRBD1 TRBJ2-1
TGTGCCAGCAGTTTGACAGGGAGCAATCAGCCCCAGCATTTT CASSLTGSNQPQHF . TRBV2 TRBD1 TRBJ1-5
TGTGCCAGCAGCCGTACGGGGCCTAGTCTGTACGAGCAGTACTTC CASSRTGPSLYEQYF . TRBV27 . TRBJ2-7
TGTGCCAGCAGCTCTCTCGCGGGATACACCGGGGAGCTGTTTTTT CASSSLAGYTGELFF . TRBV7-2 . TRBJ2-2
TGTGCCAGCAGACAGGGGGACGCGGTTGGCTACACCTTC CASRQGDAVGYTF . TRBV27 TRBD1 TRBJ1-2
TGCAGTGCTAATCTAGCGGGAGGAAACGAGCAGTACTTC CSANLAGGNEQYF once TRBV20-1 TRBD2 TRBJ2-7
TGTGCCAGCAGCTTCCGGACAGGGGGGTCGGGTCCTGAAGCTTTCTTT CASSFRTGGSGPEAFF . TRBV7-2 TRBD1 TRBJ1-1
TGTGCCAGCAGCTTAGGTCCTAGCGGGAGTCGGGACAATGAGCAGTTCTTC CASSLGPSGSRDNEQFF . TRBV11-2 TRBD2 TRBJ2-1
TGTGCCTGGAGTGCCCGGGCCAGCAATCAGCCCCAGCATTTT CAWSARASNQPQHF . TRBV30 . TRBJ1-5
TGTGCCAGCAGCGAAAGAGGAGACTCCTACAATGAGCAGTTCTTC CASSERGDSYNEQFF . TRBV9 . TRBJ2-1
TGTGCCAGCTCCCGGAGTGCGGAGACCCAGTACTTC CASSRSAETQYF . TRBV18 . TRBJ2-5
TGCAGTGCTAGTCGCGGGTGGGCCAGATCAAACACCGGGGAGCTGTTTTTT CSASRGWARSNTGELFF once TRBV20-1 . TRBJ2-2
TGTGCCACCGAGGGGCACACAGATACGCAGTATTTT CATEGHTDTQYF . TRBV28 . TRBJ2-3
TGCGCCAGCAGCTTGGGCGAAGGGACCTATGGCTACACCTTC CASSLGEGTYGYTF once TRBV5-1 . TRBJ1-2
TGTGCCAGCAGCTCTTCACAGGGTGGCAACGTCCTGACTTTC CASSSSQGGNVLTF . TRBV11-1 . TRBJ2-6
TGTGCCAGCAGCTTAGCTGTCCTGCGATCTTACAATGAGCAGTTCTTC CASSLAVLRSYNEQFF . TRBV7-2 . TRBJ2-1
TGTGCCAGCAGTCCGAGCGGGAGGGCCAGGGATGAGCAGTTCTTC CASSPSGRARDEQFF . TRBV6-6 TRBD2 TRBJ2-1
TGCAGCGCAACGGGCAGGGTCAACACCGGGGAGCTGTTTTTT CSATGRVNTGELFF . TRBV29-1 . TRBJ2-2
TGTGCCAGCAGGGGGACAGGGGGATTAAATGAGCAGTTCTTC CASRGTGGLNEQFF . TRBV2 TRBD1 TRBJ2-1
TGTGCCAGCAACAAGGGGACGGGCGGGGAGCTGTTTTTT CASNKGTGGELFF once TRBV5-4 . TRBJ2-2
TGTGCCAGCAGTGAAGCAGGGACTGAAGCTTTCTTT CASSEAGTEAFF . TRBV6-1 . TRBJ1-1
TGTGCCAGCAGCTTAGACCCGCCCCCCTACGAGCAGTACTTC CASSLDPPPYEQYF . TRBV11-2 . TRBJ2-7
TGTGCCAGCAGCTCTAGCGGTTCCCTCTACGAGCAGTACTTC CASSSSGSLYEQYF . TRBV7-9 TRBD2 TRBJ2-7
TGCAGTGCTAGAGGGACAGGGAGAAGATATGGCTACACCTTC CSARGTGRRYGYTF . TRBV20-1 TRBD1 TRBJ1-2
TGTGCCACCAGTGATCCGGCTAGCACCGGGGAGCTGTTTTTT CATSDPASTGELFF . TRBV24-1 . TRBJ2-2
TGCGCCAGCAGCTTGGTTGTGACAGGTAACAATGAGCAGTTCTTC CASSLVVTGNNEQFF . TRBV5-1 . TRBJ2-1
TGTGCCAGTAGTGTCTCTTCCGCGGCTGAAGCTTTCTTT CASSVSSAAEAFF . TRBV19 . TRBJ1-1
TGTGCCAGTAGTGGACTAGCGGGAATATCCGGGGAGCTGTTTTTT CASSGLAGISGELFF . TRBV19 TRBD2 TRBJ2-2
TGTGCCAGCTCACCAAGTGGGGCTGGGGCCAACGTCCTGACTTTC CASSPSGAGANVLTF few TRBV18 . TRBJ2-6
TGCAGCGTGTCGGGAAAAGCTAACTATGGCTACACCTTC CSVSGKANYGYTF . TRBV29-1 . TRBJ1-2
TGCAGTGCTAGGAGGACAAATGTCTACGAGCAGTACTTC CSARRTNVYEQYF . TRBV20-1 . TRBJ2-7
TGTGCCAGCAGCGACTTCGGGGGGCCTTCTGAAGCTTTCTTT CASSDFGGPSEAFF . TRBV9 . TRBJ1-1
TGTGCCAGCAGCTTAGGGGGCCTAGCAGACTACGAGCAGTACTTC CASSLGGLADYEQYF . TRBV11-2 . TRBJ2-7
TGTGCCAGTAAGAGGGCTAGCGGGAGTACAGATACGCAGTATTTT CASKRASGSTDTQYF . TRBV19 TRBD2 TRBJ2-3
TGCGCCAGCAGCTTCGGAGACGCGCTCGTGGGCGTGGGAAGAGAAAAACTGTTTTTT CASSFGDALVGVGREKLFF . TRBV5-1 . TRBJ1-4
TGTGCTAGTGGTTTGGTAGGCGCCAGATATTACGAGCAGTACTTC CASGLVGARYYEQYF . TRBV12-5 . TRBJ2-7
TGTGCCAGCAGCCCAGGGGTCCAGGGAGGGAACACTGAAGCTTTCTTT CASSPGVQGGNTEAFF . TRBV7-2 . TRBJ1-1
TGTGCCAGCAGCCAGCATGGTTACGAGCAGTACTTC CASSQHGYEQYF . TRBV14 . TRBJ2-7
TGTGCCAGCAGCCAAGGATATACCGGAAAACTGTTTTTT CASSQGYTGKLFF . TRBV14 . TRBJ1-4
TGTGCCAGCGAGCAAGGGGGAGGCGATGAAAAACTGTTTTTT CASEQGGGDEKLFF . TRBV25-1 . TRBJ1-4